These T cell receptor beta chains were read from a single sample in a study of glioma-infiltrating T cells. Each CDR3 protein gets one entry after TCRdb re-called the multiplex PCR reads with MiXCR. This table has tens of thousands of distinct CDR3 sequences, about 25% appearing once. The source material was glioma tissue, nonneoplastic brain tissue, or PBMCs (not recorded which). Receptors originate from a human donor with low-grade glioma or glioblastoma, undergoing nonglioma brain surgery, or in good health (not recorded which). Each CDR3 is given without its conserved first and last residue. Each record gives: clone size, J gene, V gene, CDR3 protein. A row's size may be missing; if present it is once, few, many or a size class.

>few|TRBJ2-1|TRBV19
ASSMDLAGRNEQF
>many|TRBJ2-1|TRBV20-1
SAYQGAEFEQF
>many|TRBJ1-4|TRBV7-2
ASSSLPWGKLF
>.|TRBJ2-7|TRBV7-9
ASSTVGYEQY
>.|TRBJ2-3|TRBV20-1
SARGASPSTDTQY
>many|TRBJ1-4|TRBV7-2
ASSLHSGNNEKLF
>many|TRBJ2-1|TRBV7-2
ASSRANRAAYNEQF
>many|TRBJ1-3|TRBV12-3/TRBV12-4
ASRVDGYSGNTIY
>.|TRBJ1-5|TRBV3-1
ASSLEENQPQH
>.|TRBJ1-2|TRBV25-1
ASSETRIKGYT
>many|TRBJ2-7|TRBV15
ATRDRGSLY
>.|TRBJ1-2|TRBV3-1
ASSQEQVGGYT
>.|TRBJ2-3|TRBV5-4
ASSSYYRLPSTDTQY
>many|TRBJ2-3|TRBV20-1
SARAQGRRSTDTQY
>few|TRBJ2-7|TRBV5-4
ASSLVGDRHHEQY
>.|TRBJ2-7|TRBV5-4
ASSWNRGYEQY
>.|TRBJ1-6|TRBV5-1
ASSPAGTSYSPLH